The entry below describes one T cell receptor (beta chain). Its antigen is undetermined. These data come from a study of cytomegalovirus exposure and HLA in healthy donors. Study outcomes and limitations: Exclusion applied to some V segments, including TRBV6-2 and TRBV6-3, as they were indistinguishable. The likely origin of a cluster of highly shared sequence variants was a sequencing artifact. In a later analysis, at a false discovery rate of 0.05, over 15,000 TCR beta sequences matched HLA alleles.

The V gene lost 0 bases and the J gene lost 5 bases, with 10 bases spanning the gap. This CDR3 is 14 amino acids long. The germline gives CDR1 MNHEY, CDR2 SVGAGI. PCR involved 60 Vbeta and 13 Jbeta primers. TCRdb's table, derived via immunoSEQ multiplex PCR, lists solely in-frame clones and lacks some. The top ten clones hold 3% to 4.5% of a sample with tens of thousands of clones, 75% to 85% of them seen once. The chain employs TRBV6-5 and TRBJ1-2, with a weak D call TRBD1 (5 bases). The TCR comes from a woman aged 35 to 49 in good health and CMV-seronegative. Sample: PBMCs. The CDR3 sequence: CASSYSDNSYGYTF. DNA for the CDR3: TGTGCCAGCAGTTACTCGGACAATAGTTATGGCTACACCTTC.